What follows describes a single T cell receptor beta chain. Its antigen remains undetermined. Base qualities are not at hand, and no much larger clone is one base apart. Inclusive of the bounding cysteine and phenylalanine, the CDR3 is 16 residues long. Only the CDR3 portion is preserved as DNA: 48 bases, with reading frame beginning at the first base. Looking up the germline V gene yields CDR1 SGHTA and CDR2 FQGTGA. V is trimmed back by 4 bases and J by 5 bases, and the junction contains 9 bases that no gene match accounts for. This record belongs to a study of shared clonotypes between healthy human individuals (dated by TCRdb to 2020 to 2022). With regard to the full study: The cohort included three men and a couple of women between 18 and 49 years of age. To estimate repertoire size and how much clonotypes are shared between individuals, the study performed deep sequencing of blood TCR repertoires from five healthy adults. Each donor's leukapheresis produced roughly between roughly 0.94 and 9.5 billion PBMCs. Different laboratories and diverse techniques were used to prepare libraries and sequence TCR repertoires, to increase sequencing depth and limit assay-specific biases. Study-level results and caveats: The genetic and exposure-history diversity represented was limited by the small number of donors. Pairwise subsampling led to the expectation that sequencing depth would affect the degree of clonotype sharing among donors. Sampling was limited to blood, and TCR repertoires in tissue likely differ from TCR repertoires in blood.

TCR CDR3 regions were amplified from genomic DNA by multiplex PCR using the deep immunoSEQ assay. Extracted genomic DNA from each cell subset was distributed evenly across all wells of several immunoSEQ 96-well plates, and each plate was treated as a replicate. For unsorted PBMC, roughly 330 ng genomic DNA, equal to about 30,000 T cell genomes, was loaded into each replicate PCR. Ten immunoSEQ deep assay plates were used to sequence the unsorted PBMC genomic DNA. The purified libraries were quantified using a Qubit 3.0 fluorometer, sized with a Bioanalyzer 2100, and then quantified again using the KAPA Library Quantification kit. A separate single-read 150-cycle Illumina NextSeq 550 flow cell was used to sequence each immunoSEQ 96-well plate. The paper's processing steps were these. Because the immunoSEQ output held only junctional sequences and lacked quality scores, the filtering could not match the filtering applied to full-length reads. Sequences were annotated with PyIR, a Python wrapper for IgBLAST v1.9, using IMGT germline references to assign V/J genes and CDR3. Any read was removed if the V/J assignment was weak (E-value above 1e-6), the CDR3 was missing, or the read contained stop codons, out-of-frame junctions, or ambiguous translated residues. V3J clonotypes were defined by identical inferred V gene, J gene, and CDR3 amino acid sequence. To compute the percentage overlap between repertoires, the number of shared unique clonotypes was divided by the size of the smaller repertoire. Repertoire richness was assessed with RTK rarefaction, the Chao1 estimator, and Recon v2.1 estimates of unobserved clonotypes. Imported from immuneACCESS, the table was reduced by TCRdb to in-frame sequences with V and J called. These copies leave out some clones; in studies compared against another copy, an unresolved V gene accounts for under half, and the cause of the remainder is not known. V, J and clone size were drawn from that table, and D and trimming were deduced from the DNA. Within this sample are approximately 440,000 clones, with around 77% of them counted one time only. Jointly, the top ten make up 12% of the sample.

Healthy HIV-negative adults with no recently reported acute infections or vaccinations were included as donors. Only Caucasian adults living in Nashville, Tennessee, USA were represented among the donors. In the unsorted samples, 87 million or so PBMCs were counted, and genomic DNA was extracted using the QIAamp DNA Blood Mini kit. Blood was collected by leukapheresis, and PBMCs were isolated by Ficoll-Histopaque density gradient centrifugation and then cryopreserved in liquid nitrogen vapor phase. The receptor chain draws on TRBV7-3 and TRBJ2-5; 11 bases in the junction line up with TRBD1. This clonotype originated in a woman aged 40 to 50 in good health. Some clones in this sample may be carry-over from other donors' samples. Sequenced input: PBMCs. The CDR3 sequence is CASSSRGQGAWETQYF. The sequenced DNA is TGTGCCAGCAGCTCACGCGGACAGGGGGCATGGGAGACCCAGTACTTC. With all but the CDR3 taken from the reference TRBV7-3 and TRBJ2-5 genes, the full variable domain is: GAGVSQTPSNKVTEKGKYVELRCDPISGHTALYWYRQSLGQGPEFLIYFQGTGAADDSGLPNDRFFAVRPEGSVSTLKIQRTERGDSAVYLCASSSRGQGAWETQYFGPGTRLLVL.